This T cell receptor beta chain was identified in a study of shared clonotypes between healthy human individuals. Naive CD4+ cells were CD45RA-selected; the remaining cells were memory. Several immunoSEQ 96-well plates shared each subset's DNA, each plate a replicate. Sequencing was performed with immunoSEQ multiplex PCR; in TCRdb, only in-frame clones are kept and a portion is missing. This table has about 2 million clones, 85% to 95% appearing once. This clone was picked up one time. Material: naive CD4+ T cells sorted from blood. Subset defined: CD45RA+ positively selected. The sequence derives from a man aged 18 to 35 in good health.

Here the CDR3 reads CAWRTSGSLGEQFF. The CDR3 DNA reads as TGTGCCTGGAGAACTAGCGGGAGTTTAGGGGAGCAGTTCTTC. The V gene is TRBV30, the J gene TRBJ2-1; 11 bases line up with TRBD2. Germline V gives CDR1 GTSNPN, CDR2 SVGIG (reference sequence). The CDR3 is made up of 14 amino acids. J lost 10 bases, V lost 3 bases, and 8 bases had no gene match.